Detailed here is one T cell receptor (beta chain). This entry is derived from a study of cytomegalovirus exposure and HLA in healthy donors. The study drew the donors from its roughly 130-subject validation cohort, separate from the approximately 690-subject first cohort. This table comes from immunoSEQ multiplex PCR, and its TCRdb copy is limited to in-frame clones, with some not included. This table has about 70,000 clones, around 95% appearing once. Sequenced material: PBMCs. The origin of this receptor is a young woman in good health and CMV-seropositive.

The CDR3 nucleotides are TGTGCCAGCAGACCCGGGCTAGCGGACTACAATGAGCAGTTCTTC. Its protein product is CASRPGLADYNEQFF. This chain connects TRBV9 to TRBJ2-1; 7 bases fit TRBD2. Trimming took 5 bases from V and 3 from J; bases not matched to a gene: 8. The CDR3 is made up of 15 amino acids. CDR1 SGDLS and CDR2 YYNGEE come from the germline V gene.